The clone carrying this TCR beta chain has more than one count but fewer than ten. Its specificity is unknown. This record comes from a study of T cells in localized non-small cell lung cancer. Study-wide findings and caveats: Only one tumor region went through sequencing, so heterogeneity may still be there. Longer overall survival accompanied higher blood T cell density. Adjacent lung exhibited a median of around 60 among the 100 most abundant tumor clones. The greatest T cell clonality was found in uninvolved adjacent lung (higher than in tumor).

The CDR3 is 12 amino acids. From germline, CDR1 is SEHNR and CDR2 FQNEAQ (reference sequence). The method was immunoSEQ multiplex PCR; TCRdb's version includes in-frame clones alone and lacks a portion of them. The sample lists roughly 20,000 clones, 88% seen once, with roughly 29% in the top ten. This clonotype was sampled from a male donor aged 60 or over with stage II lung adenocarcinoma. This chain uses TRBV7-9 with TRBJ1-4; the D gene is possibly TRBD1 (6 bases). Sequencing used peripheral blood mononuclear cells, obtained before any cancer treatment. CDR3 region: CLTVGAGEKLFF. DNA of the CDR3: TGTCTTACGGTGGGGGCTGGGGAAAAACTGTTTTTT.